This T cell receptor beta chain was profiled in a study of blood T cell repertoires in COVID-19. This clone was seen only a few times. TCRdb keeps only in-frame clones here, not all; method: immunoSEQ multiplex PCR. The sample records more than 300,000 clones, 85% to 90% being singletons. Germline CDR1 is MNHNY and CDR2 is SVGAGI (reference sequence). CDR3 size: 11 residues. Between the trimmed V and J ends, which lost 5 bases and 8 bases, there was a span of 10 bases. V gene TRBV6-6 combines with J gene TRBJ2-7; D is unresolved. Material for sequencing was peripheral blood. The sequence derives from a woman in her thirties with COVID-19, enrolled during active disease. CDR3 in amino acids: CASSIDTKQYV. The DNA for the CDR3 is TGTGCCAGCAGTATCGACACCAAGCAGTACGTC.